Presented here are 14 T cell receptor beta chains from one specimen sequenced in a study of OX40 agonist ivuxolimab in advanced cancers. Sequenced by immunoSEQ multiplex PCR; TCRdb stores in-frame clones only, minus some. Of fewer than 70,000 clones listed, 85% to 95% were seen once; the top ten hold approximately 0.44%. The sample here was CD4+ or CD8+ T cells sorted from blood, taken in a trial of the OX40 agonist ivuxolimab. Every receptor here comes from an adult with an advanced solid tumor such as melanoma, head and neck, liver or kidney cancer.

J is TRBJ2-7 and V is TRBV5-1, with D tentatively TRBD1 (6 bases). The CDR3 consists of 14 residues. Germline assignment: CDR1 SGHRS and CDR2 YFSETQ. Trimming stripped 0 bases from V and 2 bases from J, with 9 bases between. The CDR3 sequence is CASSLDGGPYEQYF. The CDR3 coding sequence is TGCGCCAGCAGCTTGGATGGGGGCCCCTACGAGCAGTACTTC.

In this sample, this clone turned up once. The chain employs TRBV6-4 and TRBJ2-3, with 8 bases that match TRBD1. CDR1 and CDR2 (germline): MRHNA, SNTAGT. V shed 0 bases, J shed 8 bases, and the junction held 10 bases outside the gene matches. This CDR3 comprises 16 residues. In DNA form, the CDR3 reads TGTGCCAGCAGTGACTCGGAGCAGGGGGCGCAGGTTACGCAGTATTTT. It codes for CASSDSEQGAQVTQYF.

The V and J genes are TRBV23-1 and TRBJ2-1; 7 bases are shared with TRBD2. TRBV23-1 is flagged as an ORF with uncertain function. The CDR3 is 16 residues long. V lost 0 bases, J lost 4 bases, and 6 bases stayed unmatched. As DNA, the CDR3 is TGCGCCAGCAGTCAATCTAAGGGAGGGAAGTACAATGAGCAGTTCTTC. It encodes CASSQSKGGKYNEQFF.

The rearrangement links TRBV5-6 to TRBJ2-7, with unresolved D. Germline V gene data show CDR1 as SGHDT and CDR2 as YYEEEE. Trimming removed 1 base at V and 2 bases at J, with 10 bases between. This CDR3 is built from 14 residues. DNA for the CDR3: TGTGCCAGCAGCTTGCTGGCGGCAGCCTACGAGCAGTACTTC. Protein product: CASSLLAAAYEQYF.

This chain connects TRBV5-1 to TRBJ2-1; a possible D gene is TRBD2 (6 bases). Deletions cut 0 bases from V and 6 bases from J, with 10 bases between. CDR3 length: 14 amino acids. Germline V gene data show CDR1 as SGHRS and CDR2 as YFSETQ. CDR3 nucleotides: TGCGCCAGCAGCTTGGTACTAGCCCGCAATGAGCAGTTCTTC. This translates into CASSLVLARNEQFF.

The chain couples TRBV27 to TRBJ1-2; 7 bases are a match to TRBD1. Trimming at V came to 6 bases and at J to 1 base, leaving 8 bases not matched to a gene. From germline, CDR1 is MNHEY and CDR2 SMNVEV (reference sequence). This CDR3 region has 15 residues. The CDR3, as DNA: TGTGCCAGCAGCTTGACAGGGATCCTTAACTATGGCTACACCTTC. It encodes CASSLTGILNYGYTF.

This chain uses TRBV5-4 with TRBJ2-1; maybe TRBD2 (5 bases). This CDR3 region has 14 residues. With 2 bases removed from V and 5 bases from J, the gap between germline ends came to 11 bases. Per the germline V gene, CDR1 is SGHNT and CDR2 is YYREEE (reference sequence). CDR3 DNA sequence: TGTGCCAGCAGCTTCGGGTCCGGGGACAATGAGCAGTTCTTC. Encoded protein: CASSFGSGDNEQFF.

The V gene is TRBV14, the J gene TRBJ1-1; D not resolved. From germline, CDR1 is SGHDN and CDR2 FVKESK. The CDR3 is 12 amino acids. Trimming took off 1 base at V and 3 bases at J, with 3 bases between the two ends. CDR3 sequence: CASSQVHTEAFF. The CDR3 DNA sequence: TGTGCCAGCAGCCAAGTCCACACTGAAGCTTTCTTT. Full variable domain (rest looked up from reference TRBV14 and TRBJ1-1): EAGVTQFPSHSVIEKGQTVTLRCDPISGHDNLYWYRRVMGKEIKFLLHFVKESKQDESGMPNNRFLAERTGGTYSTLKVQPAELEDSGVYFCASSQVHTEAFFGQGTRLTVV.

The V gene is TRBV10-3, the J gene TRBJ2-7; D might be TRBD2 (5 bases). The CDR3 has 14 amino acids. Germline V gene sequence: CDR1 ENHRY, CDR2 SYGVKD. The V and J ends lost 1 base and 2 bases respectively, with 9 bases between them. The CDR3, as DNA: TGTGCCATCAGTGAGTTTGAGGGTGCCTACGAGCAGTACTTC. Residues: CAISEFEGAYEQYF.

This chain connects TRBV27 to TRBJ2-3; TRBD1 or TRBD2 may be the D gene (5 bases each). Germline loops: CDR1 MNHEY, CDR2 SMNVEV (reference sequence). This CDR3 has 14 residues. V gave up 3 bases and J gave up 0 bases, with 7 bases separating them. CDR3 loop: CASSFRDSTDTQYF. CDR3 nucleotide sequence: TGTGCCAGCAGTTTCCGGGACAGCACAGATACGCAGTATTTT.

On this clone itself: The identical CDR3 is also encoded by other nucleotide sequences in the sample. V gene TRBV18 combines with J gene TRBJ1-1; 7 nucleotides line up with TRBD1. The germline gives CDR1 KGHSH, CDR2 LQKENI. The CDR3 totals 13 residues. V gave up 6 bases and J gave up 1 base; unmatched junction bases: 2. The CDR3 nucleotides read TGTGCCAGCTCCCCAGGGGGGAACACTGAAGCTTTCTTT. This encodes CASSPGGNTEAFF.

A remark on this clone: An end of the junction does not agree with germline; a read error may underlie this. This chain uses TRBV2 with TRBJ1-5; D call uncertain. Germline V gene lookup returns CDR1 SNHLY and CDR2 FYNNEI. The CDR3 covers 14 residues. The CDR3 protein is CASSDVGSDQPQHF. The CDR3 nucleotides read TGTGCCAGCAGTGATGTGGGTAGCGATCAGCCCCAGCATTTT. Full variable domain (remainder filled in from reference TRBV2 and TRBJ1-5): EPEVTQTPSHQVTQMGQEVILRCVPISNHLYFYWYRQILGQKVEFLVSFYNNEISEKSEIFDDQFSVERPDGSNFTLKIRSTKLEDSAMYFCASSDVGSDQPQHFGDGTRLSIL.

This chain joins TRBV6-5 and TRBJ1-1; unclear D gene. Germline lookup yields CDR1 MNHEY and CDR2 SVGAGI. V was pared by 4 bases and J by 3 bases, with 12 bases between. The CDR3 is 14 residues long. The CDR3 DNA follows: TGTGCCAGCAGTTCCGGAGCCATGGACACTGAAGCTTTCTTT. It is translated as CASSSGAMDTEAFF.

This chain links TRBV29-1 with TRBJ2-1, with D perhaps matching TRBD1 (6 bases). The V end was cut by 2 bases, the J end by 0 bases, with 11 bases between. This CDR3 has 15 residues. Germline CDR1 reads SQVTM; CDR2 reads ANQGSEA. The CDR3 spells CSVERQGSSYNEQFF. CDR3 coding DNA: TGCAGCGTTGAAAGGCAGGGGAGCTCCTACAATGAGCAGTTCTTC.